These 22 T cell receptor beta chains were all obtained from the same sample, sequenced in a study of cytomegalovirus exposure and HLA in healthy donors. The PCR had 60 Vbeta and 13 Jbeta primers. The data were produced by immunoSEQ multiplex PCR, yet TCRdb's version contains in-frame clones alone and is incomplete. The data show around 170,000 clones, over 80% seen once. Sequencing was carried out using PBMCs. The receptors shown here come from a man aged 35 to 55 in good health and CMV-seropositive.

The V gene is TRBV6-5, the J gene TRBJ2-1; D ambiguous. Per germline, CDR1 MNHEY and CDR2 SVGAGI. Trimming stripped 2 bases from V and 5 bases from J, with 10 bases between. This CDR3 contains 14 residues. The CDR3 bases are TGTGCCAGCAGTTACCCCGGGTCCCACAATGAGCAGTTCTTC. The encoded protein is CASSYPGSHNEQFF.

In the case of this clone: Its ends do not fully match the called genes, so a read error is possible. The rearrangement uses TRBV6-5 and TRBJ2-3, with D tentatively TRBD1 (6 bases). The length of the CDR3 is 12 residues. Germline values: CDR1 MNHEY, CDR2 SVGAGI. The CDR3 reads CASSSWTDAQYF. In nucleotides, the CDR3 is TGTGCCAGCAGTTCCTGGACAGATGCGCAGTATTTT.

There are a few counts of this clone. V and J are TRBV4-3 and TRBJ2-3; possibly TRBD2 for D (6 bases). V lost 2 bases to trimming and J lost 0 bases, with 15 bases between them. Germline values: CDR1 LGHNA, CDR2 YSLEER. This CDR3 spans 17 amino acids. The CDR3: CASSQFPVAGSTDTQYF. CDR3 nucleotide sequence: TGCGCCAGCAGCCAATTTCCCGTCGCGGGGAGCACAGATACGCAGTATTTT.

The rearrangement joins TRBV2 to TRBJ2-5, with D perhaps TRBD1 (6 bases). In germline, CDR1 is SNHLY, CDR2 FYNNEI. CDR3 size: 14 residues. V was cut by 10 bases and J by 2 bases, with 17 bases left in between. CDR3 nucleotides: TGTGCCACTTCAGGGGCCCCCCAACAAGAGACCCAGTACTTC. This gives the protein CATSGAPQQETQYF.

The chain carries TRBV9 and TRBJ2-5, with 10 bases that match TRBD2. There are 17 residues in the CDR3. The germline gives CDR1 SGDLS, CDR2 YYNGEE. V trimming: 0 bases; J trimming: 5 bases; junction bases outside the gene matches: 10. CDR3 amino acids: CASSVGEAGGPRETQYF. CDR3 in DNA: TGTGCCAGCAGCGTAGGCGAAGCGGGGGGGCCTCGGGAGACCCAGTACTTC.

The chain links TRBV9 to TRBJ2-2; D uncertain. V was shortened by 2 bases and J by 4 bases, with 3 bases between the two germline ends. CDR1 and CDR2 from the germline V gene are SGDLS and YYNGEE. CDR3 size: 12 residues. The DNA for the CDR3 is TGTGCCAGCAGCGTCTTCACCGGGGAGCTGTTTTTT. Its translation: CASSVFTGELFF.

This sequence joins TRBV5-1 and TRBJ1-2, with D tentatively TRBD1 (6 bases). CDR1 and CDR2 from the germline V gene are SGHRS and YFSETQ. V shed 3 bases and J shed 7 bases, with 10 bases lying between them. There are 12 residues in the CDR3. The CDR3 spells CASSSQGTGYTF. The DNA for the CDR3 is TGCGCCAGCAGCTCACAGGGAACTGGCTACACCTTC. The variable domain in full, with the rest retrieved from reference TRBV5-1 and TRBJ1-2, is KAGVTQTPRYLIKTRGQQVTLSCSPISGHRSVSWYQQTPGQGLQFLFEYFSETQRNKGNFPGRFSGRQFSNSRSEMNVSTLELGDSALYLCASSSQGTGYTFGSGTRLTVV.

The chain uses TRBV6-5 and TRBJ1-5, with 7 bases matching TRBD1. This CDR3 contains 13 residues. Trimming removed 10 bases from V and 1 base from J; junction bases left unmatched: 4. CDR1 and CDR2 (germline): MNHEY, SVGAGI. The DNA of the CDR3 is TGTGCCACCAGACAGGGAAGCAATCAGCCCCAGCATTTT. It codes for CATRQGSNQPQHF.

This chain joins TRBV29-1 and TRBJ2-7; D possibly corresponds to TRBD1 (6 bases). The V and J ends lost 1 base and 0 bases respectively, with 13 bases between them. This CDR3 is built from 15 residues. Germline V gene lookup returns CDR1 SQVTM and CDR2 ANQGSEA. This chain's CDR3 is CSVEGGDKSSYEQYF. The CDR3 region has the DNA TGCAGCGTTGAAGGAGGGGACAAGAGCTCCTACGAGCAGTACTTC.

This rearrangement joins TRBV4-2 to TRBJ2-7; 7 bases line up with TRBD1. Germline V gene sequence: CDR1 LGHNA, CDR2 YNFKEQ. V dropped 0 bases and J dropped 1; count of bases not matched to a gene: 6. There are 16 residues in the CDR3. CDR3 coding DNA: TGTGCCAGCAGCCAAGATATAGGGACAGCATCCTACGAGCAGTACTTC. Translation: CASSQDIGTASYEQYF.

This sequence joins TRBV19 and TRBJ2-5; D gene unclear. The better agreement between TRBJ2-7 and the DNA end casts doubt on the J call. CDR1 is LNHDA and CDR2 is SQIVND in the germline V gene (reference sequence). The CDR3 runs 13 residues. The CDR3 region has the DNA TGTGCCACCCAGGAATCCAGCTCCTACGAGCAGTACTTC. This gives the protein CATQESSSYEQYF.

The rearrangement joins TRBV18 to TRBJ1-5, with D maybe TRBD1 (5 bases). Trimming cost V 6 bases and J 2 bases, with 14 bases left between them. The CDR3 extends over 15 amino acids. Germline V gene lookup returns CDR1 KGHSH and CDR2 LQKENI. This chain's CDR3 is CASSLDQGGNQPQHF. The CDR3 nucleotides read TGTGCCAGCTCCCTAGACCAGGGTGGCAATCAGCCCCAGCATTTT.

This clone was seen a single time. V usage is TRBV2 and J usage is TRBJ2-5; tentatively, D is TRBD1 (6 bases). V was shortened by 6 bases and J by 5 bases, with 19 bases between the two germline ends. The CDR3 covers 15 residues. CDR1 SNHLY and CDR2 FYNNEI come from the germline V gene. CDR3 sequence: CASRTGTRSLETQYF. Written as DNA, the CDR3 is TGTGCCAGCAGGACAGGTACACGGAGTCTTGAGACCCAGTACTTC.

This clone was counted between two and nine times. The chain has TRBV19 and TRBJ2-1, with D uncertain. CDR3 length: 12 residues. With 5 bases removed from V and 5 bases from J, the gap between germline ends came to 7 bases. Germline V gene data show CDR1 as LNHDA and CDR2 as SQIVND (reference sequence). The CDR3 protein is CASSASDNEQFF. CDR3 nucleotides: TGTGCCAGTAGTGCTAGTGACAATGAGCAGTTCTTC.

The V and J genes are TRBV5-8 and TRBJ2-3; 9 nucleotides match TRBD1. V lost 1 base, J lost 2 bases, and 5 bases stayed unmatched. Germline assignment: CDR1 SGHTS and CDR2 YDEGEE. This CDR3 has 16 amino acids. Written as DNA, the CDR3 is TGTGCCAGCAGCTTGCAGGGGACAGGGCTCACAGATACGCAGTATTTT. Protein product: CASSLQGTGLTDTQYF.

In the case of this clone: The junction and the germline gene differ at one end; a read error may be behind it. The genes are TRBV6-5 and TRBJ1-2; 7 nucleotides match TRBD1. This CDR3 is 15 amino acids long. Per germline, CDR1 MNHEY and CDR2 SVGAGI. The CDR3 is CASSYRDRPNYGYPF. The CDR3 region has the DNA TGTGCCAGCAGTTACCGGGACAGACCTAACTATGGCTACCCCTTC.

This chain connects TRBV5-1 to TRBJ2-3, with TRBD2 identical over 8 bases. This CDR3 is 17 amino acids long. CDR1 is SGHRS, CDR2 YFSETQ, per germline. V lost 5 bases and J lost 4; bases outside the gene matches: 15. CDR3 residues: CASRPTMGRGGADTQYF. DNA for the CDR3: TGCGCCAGCAGACCCACTATGGGACGGGGGGGCGCAGATACGCAGTATTTT.

This clone has just a few counts. The rearrangement joins TRBV18 to TRBJ1-5; no definite D call. The germline V gene encodes CDR1 KGHSH and CDR2 LQKENI. Trimming shortened V by 3 bases and J by 5 bases, and 17 bases separated the two germline ends. The CDR3 extends over 16 amino acids. This CDR3 reads CASSPNEGIVHQPQHF. The CDR3 coding sequence is TGTGCCAGCTCACCGAACGAGGGTATTGTACATCAGCCCCAGCATTTT.

This chain connects TRBV21-1 to TRBJ2-7; TRBD2 is the table's D call, not checked against the DNA. TRBV21-1 is marked as a pseudogene. The CDR3 is made up of 15 amino acids. Here the CDR3 DNA reads TGTGCCAGCAGCAAACGCAGCGGGGCCACCTACGAGCAGTACTTC. Translation: CASSKRSGATYEQYF.

This clone was counted a few times. The V gene is TRBV30, the J gene TRBJ1-6, with D perhaps TRBD1 (6 bases). The CDR3 totals 13 residues. Germline V gene data show CDR1 as GTSNPN and CDR2 as SVGIG (reference sequence). Trimming left V 5 bases short and J 5 bases short, with 10 bases between. The CDR3 DNA reads TGTGCCTGGGTCCACAGGGATAATTCACCCCTCCACTTT. Protein product: CAWVHRDNSPLHF.

The V and J genes are TRBV27 and TRBJ2-7; D gene unclear. Trimming took 4 bases from V and 2 from J, leaving 9 bases between them. This CDR3 region has 13 residues. The germline CDR1 and CDR2 sequences are MNHEY and SMNVEV (reference sequence). CDR3 protein: CASSSGGTYEQYF. The CDR3 DNA reads TGTGCCAGCAGTTCCGGCGGCACCTACGAGCAGTACTTC.

The chain uses TRBV19 and TRBJ2-5; 12 bases align to TRBD2. Looked up from germline, CDR1 is LNHDA and CDR2 is SQIVND (reference sequence). The length of the CDR3 is 15 residues. Trimming at V came to 5 bases and at J to 5 bases, leaving 6 bases not matched to a gene. The CDR3 loop is CASSRTSGAGETQYF. The CDR3 DNA is TGTGCCAGTAGTCGGACTAGCGGGGCCGGGGAGACCCAGTACTTC.